This TCR beta chain was captured in a study of blood T cell repertoires in COVID-19. This CDR3 comprises 16 residues. Trimming stripped 0 bases from V and 0 bases from J, with 11 bases between. Germline CDR1 MGHRA, CDR2 YSYEKL. Data came from immunoSEQ multiplex PCR; TCRdb stores just in-frame clones and leaves some out. Of 200,000 to 300,000 clones listed, 70% to 90% are singletons. Clinical history as reported by participants underpinned cohort assignment. The J gene is TRBJ1-1, the V gene TRBV4-1; D is perhaps TRBD1 (5 bases). The TCR sequence derives from a woman in her thirties or forties with acute COVID-19. The sequenced material came from PBMCs or T cells enriched from blood (not recorded which). CDR3 residues: CASSQEPPGMNTEAFF. The CDR3 DNA reads TGCGCCAGCAGCCAAGAACCCCCAGGGATGAACACTGAAGCTTTCTTT.